The 28 T cell receptor beta chains presented below share a single source sample, sequenced in a study of early T cells in non-severe SARS-CoV-2 infection. In TCRdb, the 5' RACE reads were re-called with MiXCR into one record per CDR3 protein. Of approximately 69,000 distinct CDR3 sequences listed, 9.5% to 15% are singletons. Sequenced: whole blood. These receptors were collected from an adult who was a healthcare worker with PCR-confirmed SARS-CoV-2 infection or an uninfected control (not recorded which).

There are a few counts of this clonotype. The gene calls are TRBV5-1 and TRBJ2-1; no firm D call. The CDR3 covers 12 residues. The germline gives CDR1 SGHRS, CDR2 YFSETQ. V gave up 2 bases and J gave up 6 bases, with 6 bases separating them. Here the CDR3 reads CASSFLGNEQFF. CDR3 in DNA: TGCGCCAGCAGCTTTCTAGGCAATGAGCAGTTCTTC. Full variable domain (remainder filled in from reference TRBV5-1 and TRBJ2-1): KAGVTQTPRYLIKTRGQQVTLSCSPISGHRSVSWYQQTPGQGLQFLFEYFSETQRNKGNFPGRFSGRQFSNSRSEMNVSTLELGDSALYLCASSFLGNEQFFGPGTRLTVL.

In regard to this clonotype: This clone may be a read error of a much larger clone one base away. This chain links TRBV27 with TRBJ1-6; D is ambiguous. The CDR3 spans 15 residues. Trimming removed 3 bases from V and 10 bases from J, with 16 bases in between. Germline V lookup: CDR1 MNHEY, CDR2 SMNVEV (reference sequence). CDR3 protein: CASSLDGTVWSPLHF. The CDR3 region has the DNA TGTGCCAGCAGTTTGGATGGAACCGTCTGGTCACCCCTCCACTTT.

This clonotype was recorded many times. The V and J genes are TRBV2 and TRBJ2-1, with 7 bases matching TRBD1. With V trimmed by 5 bases and J by 6 bases, 1 base remained unmatched. This CDR3 is 12 amino acids long. Germline V gene sequence: CDR1 SNHLY, CDR2 FYNNEI. The DNA of the CDR3 is TGTGCCAGCAGTAACAGGGGCAATGAGCAGTTCTTC. Its protein product is CASSNRGNEQFF. The variable domain in full, completed from reference TRBV2 and TRBJ2-1, reads EPEVTQTPSHQVTQMGQEVILRCVPISNHLYFYWYRQILGQKVEFLVSFYNNEISEKSEIFDDQFSVERPDGSNFTLKIRSTKLEDSAMYFCASSNRGNEQFFGPGTRLTVL.

This clonotype was seen at least ten times. This chain links TRBV10-3 with TRBJ2-1; TRBD1 matches at 11 bases. Germline lookup yields CDR1 ENHRY and CDR2 SYGVKD. CDR3 length: 14 amino acids. V shed 6 bases, J shed 8 bases, and the junction held 6 bases outside the gene matches. DNA for the CDR3: TGTGCCATCAGCGGACAGGGGGCTAGGGATGAGCAGTTCTTC. Translating gives CAISGQGARDEQFF.

This clonotype turned up a few times. The chain links TRBV29-1 to TRBJ2-3, with 9 bases fitting TRBD1. The CDR3 has 14 amino acids. J gave up 1 base and V 6 bases, and 5 bases lay outside the gene matches. Per germline, CDR1 SQVTM and CDR2 ANQGSEA. As DNA, the CDR3 is TGCAGCGTACCGACAGGGGGTGGCACAGATACGCAGTATTTT. Translation: CSVPTGGGTDTQYF.

This clonotype appeared many times. J is TRBJ2-2 and V is TRBV9; the D is unclear. This CDR3 is 13 amino acids long. CDR1 is SGDLS and CDR2 is YYNGEE in the germline V gene. Trimming took off 3 bases at V and 7 bases at J, with 10 bases between the two ends. CDR3 residues: CASSAEEVGELFF. DNA for the CDR3: TGTGCCAGCAGCGCCGAAGAGGTCGGGGAGCTGTTTTTT.

The chain uses TRBV20-1 and TRBJ2-1, with 11 bases matching TRBD2. Germline CDR1 DFQATT, CDR2 SNEGSKA (reference sequence). The J segment lost 6 bases and the V segment lost 1 base, leaving 8 bases of the junction unmatched. CDR3 length equals 16 residues. The CDR3 reads CSARGGGSGRANEQFF. CDR3 DNA: TGCAGTGCTAGAGGAGGGGGTAGCGGGAGGGCCAATGAGCAGTTCTTC.

This clonotype has ten or more counts. J is TRBJ2-7 and V is TRBV29-1; D possibly corresponds to TRBD1 (6 bases). Trimming took 4 bases from V and 4 from J, leaving 11 bases between them. From germline, CDR1 is SQVTM and CDR2 ANQGSEA. This CDR3 has 12 residues. This CDR3 is CSVVGQRYEQYF. In DNA, the CDR3 is TGCAGCGTTGTAGGACAGAGATACGAGCAGTACTTC.

This clonotype appeared many times. The rearrangement uses TRBV7-2 and TRBJ2-3; 12 bases line up with TRBD2. CDR3 length: 16 amino acids. Germline V gene sequence: CDR1 SGHTA, CDR2 FQGNSA. Trimming at V came to 4 bases and at J to 2 bases, leaving 4 bases not matched to a gene. The chain's CDR3 is CASSSGLAGSTDTQYF. For the CDR3, the DNA is TGTGCCAGCAGCTCCGGACTAGCGGGATCCACAGATACGCAGTATTTT.

At least ten counts were recorded for this clonotype. The chain links TRBV7-2 to TRBJ2-1, with TRBD2 matching over 15 bases. Germline V gives CDR1 SGHTA, CDR2 FQGNSA. The CDR3 contains 16 residues. Germline trimming cut 0 bases from V and 10 bases from J; bases unmatched to any gene: 4. The CDR3 region has the DNA TGTGCCAGCAGCTTAGCGGGACTAGCGGGAGGAAGGGAGCAGTTCTTC. It is translated as CASSLAGLAGGREQFF.

The rearrangement links TRBV4-1 to TRBJ2-7, with D maybe TRBD2 (6 bases). V lost 4 bases and J lost 2, with 15 bases in between. The CDR3 contains 15 residues. Looked up from germline, CDR1 is MGHRA and CDR2 is YSYEKL. CDR3 sequence reads: CASSLGRTYPYEQYF. In DNA, the CDR3 is TGCGCCAGCAGCCTGGGGAGGACTTACCCCTACGAGCAGTACTTC.

This clonotype showed up many times. The chain is built from TRBV10-3 and TRBJ2-7; the D is unclear. The V gene lost 9 bases and the J gene lost 5 bases, with 17 bases spanning the gap. The V gene's germline CDR1 is ENHRY and CDR2 SYGVKD. The CDR3 consists of 13 residues. CDR3 amino acids: CAIMGLVSNEQYF. The CDR3 DNA follows: TGTGCCATTATGGGCTTAGTAAGCAACGAGCAGTACTTC.

A word on this clonotype: An end of the junction does not agree with germline; a read error may underlie this. V gene TRBV5-8 combines with J gene TRBJ2-4; 11 nucleotides agree with TRBD1. This CDR3 has 16 amino acids. Germline V lookup: CDR1 SGHTS, CDR2 YDEGEE. DNA of the CDR3: TGTGCCAGCGGCTTGAGGACAGGGGGCACCAAAAACATTCAGTACTTC. Translated: CASGLRTGGTKNIQYF. Drawing the rest from reference TRBV5-8 and TRBJ2-4, the complete variable domain is EAGVTQSPTHLIKTRGQQATLRCSPISGHTSVYWYQQALGLGLQFLLWYDEGEERNRGNFPPRFSGRQFPNYSSELNVNALELEDSALYLCASGLRTGGTKNIQYFGAGTRLSVL.

This clonotype was observed many times. The rearrangement uses TRBV29-1 and TRBJ2-3, with 12 positions matching TRBD2. Germline V lookup: CDR1 SQVTM, CDR2 ANQGSEA. CDR3 length: 12 residues. The V segment lost 8 bases and the J segment 6 bases; nucleotides outside the gene matches: 3. CDR3 region: CSLGLAGDTQYF. DNA of the CDR3: TGCAGCCTCGGACTAGCGGGGGATACGCAGTATTTT.

The sample holds a few counts of this clonotype. The chain combines TRBV12-3 or TRBV12-4 with TRBJ2-7, with D perhaps matching TRBD2 (6 bases). The CDR3 loop spans 13 amino acids. The V end lost 6 bases, the J end lost 3 bases, and 12 bases lay between the germline ends. The CDR3 DNA sequence: TGTGCCAGCAGCCGCGCGCGGGGCTACGAGCAGTACTTC. This translates into CASSRARGYEQYF.

This clonotype was detected many times. The gene calls are TRBV28 and TRBJ1-2; 7 positions agree with TRBD1. The germline gives CDR1 MDHEN, CDR2 SYDVKM. CDR3 length: 15 amino acids. The trim removed 5 bases at V and 8 bases at J, leaving 14 bases unmatched. The CDR3 DNA sequence: TGTGCCAGCAGTCCCCGGGACAGCGTATTAGAAGGCTACACCTTC. It encodes CASSPRDSVLEGYTF.

V and J are TRBV5-1 and TRBJ2-3; 10 nucleotides agree with TRBD2. The CDR3 length is 15 residues. Per germline, CDR1 SGHRS and CDR2 YFSETQ. Trimming took 4 bases from V and 2 from J; bases not matched to a gene: 4. The chain's CDR3 is CASSTSGIPTDTQYF. The CDR3 DNA is TGCGCCAGCAGCACTAGCGGGATCCCCACAGATACGCAGTATTTT. Full variable domain (rest looked up from reference TRBV5-1 and TRBJ2-3): KAGVTQTPRYLIKTRGQQVTLSCSPISGHRSVSWYQQTPGQGLQFLFEYFSETQRNKGNFPGRFSGRQFSNSRSEMNVSTLELGDSALYLCASSTSGIPTDTQYFGPGTRLTVL.

This clonotype was observed a few times. The CDR3 loop reads CASSPGTTYTGELFF. The DNA of the CDR3 is TGCGCCAGCAGCCCCGGGACAACTTACACCGGGGAGCTGTTTTTT. The rearrangement uses TRBV5-1 and TRBJ2-2, with D perhaps TRBD1 (6 bases). Trimming removed 4 bases from V and 3 bases from J, with 13 bases in between. Germline V gene data show CDR1 as SGHRS and CDR2 as YFSETQ. The CDR3 runs to 15 residues.

This clonotype has just a few counts. The rearrangement joins TRBV29-1 to TRBJ2-1; 7 bases are shared with TRBD2. This CDR3 has 14 amino acids. Germline-derived CDR1 and CDR2 are SQVTM and ANQGSEA. V lost 8 bases and J lost 3; bases outside the gene matches: 10. The CDR3 DNA sequence: TGCAGCACCCTCAGCGGGACCTTCTACAATGAGCAGTTCTTC. Protein product: CSTLSGTFYNEQFF.

This clonotype was found a few times. The J gene is TRBJ2-3, the V gene TRBV7-2; D may correspond to TRBD1 or TRBD2 (5 bases each). V gave up 4 bases and J gave up 1 base, with 15 bases separating them. The CDR3 sequence is 16 residues long. CDR1 and CDR2 (germline): SGHTA, FQGNSA. The CDR3 is CASSSAGGSGTDTQYF. The CDR3 DNA is TGTGCCAGCAGCTCCGCTGGGGGTAGCGGCACAGATACGCAGTATTTT.

This clonotype has ten or more counts. The V gene is TRBV5-5, the J gene TRBJ2-2; 10 bases align to TRBD2. This CDR3 is built from 17 residues. V trimming: 0 bases; J trimming: 4 bases; junction bases outside the gene matches: 6. Germline loops: CDR1 SGHKS, CDR2 YYEKEE (reference sequence). This CDR3 is CASSLELAGLVTGELFF. In nucleotides, the CDR3 is TGTGCCAGCAGCTTGGAACTAGCGGGATTGGTCACCGGGGAGCTGTTTTTT.

The chain couples TRBV3-1 to TRBJ2-6; D gene unclear. CDR1 is LGHDT, CDR2 YNNKEL, per germline (reference sequence). Trimming removed 1 base at V and 0 bases at J, with 7 bases between. The length of the CDR3 is 16 residues. The CDR3 nucleotides are TGTGCCAGCAGCCAAGGGCCGACCTCTGGGGCCAACGTCCTGACTTTC. Encoded protein: CASSQGPTSGANVLTF.

In this sample, this clonotype turned up many times. This chain's CDR3 is CSVDPRGGGETQYF. The CDR3, as DNA: TGCAGCGTCGACCCTCGGGGGGGAGGAGAGACCCAGTACTTC. The rearrangement links TRBV29-1 to TRBJ2-5; 8 nucleotides align to TRBD2. Germline-derived CDR1 and CDR2 are SQVTM and ANQGSEA. This CDR3 region has 14 residues. J was trimmed by 4 bases and V by 6 bases; bases with no gene match: 10. Variable domain in full (rest from reference TRBV29-1 and TRBJ2-5): SAVISQKPSRDICQRGTSLTIQCQVDSQVTMMFWYRQQPGQSLTLIATANQGSEATYESGFVIDKFPISRPNLTFSTLTVSNMSPEDSSIYLCSVDPRGGGETQYFGPGTRLLVL.

This clonotype was recorded a few times. The genes are TRBV7-9 and TRBJ2-3; D uncertain. Between the trimmed V and J ends, which lost 6 bases and 6 bases, there was a span of 10 bases. This CDR3 region has 12 residues. CDR1 SEHNR and CDR2 FQNEAQ come from the germline V gene (reference sequence). The CDR3 is CASRSTTDTQYF. Written as DNA, the CDR3 is TGTGCCAGCAGATCGACAACCGATACGCAGTATTTT.

In its sample, this clonotype was seen a few times. The rearrangement links TRBV10-1 to TRBJ2-3, with a tentative D call TRBD2 (5 bases). Trimming took off 3 bases at V and 9 bases at J, with 10 bases between the two ends. In germline, CDR1 is WNHNN, CDR2 SYGVQD (reference sequence). CDR3 size: 12 residues. The CDR3 region is CASSDPGMTQYF. DNA for the CDR3: TGCGCCAGCAGTGATCCCGGGATGACGCAGTATTTT.

This clonotype appeared many times. The chain employs TRBV24-1 and TRBJ2-2; D possibly corresponds to TRBD1 (8 bases). The CDR3 has 15 amino acids. Trimming removed 7 bases at V and 5 bases at J, with 16 bases between. Looked up from germline, CDR1 is KGHDR and CDR2 is SFDVKD. The CDR3 coding sequence is TGTGCCACCAGAACGGACAGGGAGGGGACCGGGGAGCTGTTTTTT. Translated: CATRTDREGTGELFF.

This clonotype was seen many times. The gene calls are TRBV20-1 and TRBJ1-1; no reliable D call. Germline V gene data show CDR1 as DFQATT and CDR2 as SNEGSKA (reference sequence). The CDR3 consists of 11 residues. V lost 2 bases to trimming and J lost 3 bases, with 4 bases between them. In nucleotides, the CDR3 is TGCAGTGCTAGATCATACACTGAAGCTTTCTTT. Translating gives CSARSYTEAFF.

This clonotype was detected many times. V usage is TRBV14 and J usage is TRBJ1-4; possibly TRBD1 for D (5 bases). V was cut by 6 bases and J by 6 bases, with 14 bases left in between. The CDR3 runs 14 residues. CDR1 and CDR2 from the germline V gene are SGHDN and FVKESK. CDR3: CASRAGIRDEKLFF. For the CDR3, the DNA is TGTGCCAGCAGGGCAGGGATAAGAGATGAAAAACTGTTTTTT.